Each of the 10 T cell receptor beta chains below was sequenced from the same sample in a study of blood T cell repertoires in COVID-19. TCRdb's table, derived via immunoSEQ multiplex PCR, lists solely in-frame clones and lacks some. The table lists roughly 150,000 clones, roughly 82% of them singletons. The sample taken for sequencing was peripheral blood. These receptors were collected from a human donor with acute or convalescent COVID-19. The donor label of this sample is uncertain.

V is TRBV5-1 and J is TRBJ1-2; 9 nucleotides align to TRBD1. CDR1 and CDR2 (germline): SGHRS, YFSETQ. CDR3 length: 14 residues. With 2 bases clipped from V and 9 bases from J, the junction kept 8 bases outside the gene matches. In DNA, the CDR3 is TGCGCCAGCAGCTTAGGGGGACAGGGAGATCGCTACACCTTC. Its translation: CASSLGGQGDRYTF.

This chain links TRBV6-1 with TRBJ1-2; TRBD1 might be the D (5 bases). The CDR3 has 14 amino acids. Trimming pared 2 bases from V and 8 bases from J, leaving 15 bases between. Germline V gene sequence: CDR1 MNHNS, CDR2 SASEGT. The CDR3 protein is CASSESGVRRGYTF. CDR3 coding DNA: TGTGCCAGCAGTGAATCGGGGGTTCGGCGGGGCTACACCTTC.

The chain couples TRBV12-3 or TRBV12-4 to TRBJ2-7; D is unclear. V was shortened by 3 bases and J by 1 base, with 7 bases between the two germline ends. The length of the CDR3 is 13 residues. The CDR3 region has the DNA TGTGCCAGCAGTTTCGCGGTTTCCTACGAGCAGTACTTC. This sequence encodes CASSFAVSYEQYF.

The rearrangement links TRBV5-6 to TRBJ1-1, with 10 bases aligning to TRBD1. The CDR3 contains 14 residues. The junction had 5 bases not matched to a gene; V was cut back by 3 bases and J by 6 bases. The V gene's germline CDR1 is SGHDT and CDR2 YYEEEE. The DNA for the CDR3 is TGTGCCAGCAGCTCCCGGGACAGGGGATCTGAAGCTTTCTTT. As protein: CASSSRDRGSEAFF. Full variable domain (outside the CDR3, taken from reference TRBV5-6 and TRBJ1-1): DAGVTQSPTHLIKTRGQQVTLRCSPKSGHDTVSWYQQALGQGPQFIFQYYEEEERQRGNFPDRFSGHQFPNYSSELNVNALLLGDSALYLCASSSRDRGSEAFFGQGTRLTVV.

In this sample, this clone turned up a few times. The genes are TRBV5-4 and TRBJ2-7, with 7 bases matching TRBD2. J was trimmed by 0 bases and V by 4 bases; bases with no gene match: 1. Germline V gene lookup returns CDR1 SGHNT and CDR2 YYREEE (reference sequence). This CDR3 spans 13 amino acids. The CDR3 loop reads CASSLAVSYEQYF. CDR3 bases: TGTGCCAGCAGCCTAGCGGTCTCCTACGAGCAGTACTTC. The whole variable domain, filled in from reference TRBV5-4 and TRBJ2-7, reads ETGVTQSPTHLIKTRGQQVTLRCSSQSGHNTVSWYQQALGQGPQFIFQYYREEENGRGNFPPRFSGLQFPNYSSELNVNALELDDSALYLCASSLAVSYEQYFGPGTRLTVT.

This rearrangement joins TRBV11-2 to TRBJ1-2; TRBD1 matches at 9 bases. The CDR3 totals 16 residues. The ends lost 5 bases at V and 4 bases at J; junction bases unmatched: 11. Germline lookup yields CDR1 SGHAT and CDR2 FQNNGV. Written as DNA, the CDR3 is TGTGCCAGCAGCCCAGCCGAGGGACAGGGTCCCTATGGCTACACCTTC. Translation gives CASSPAEGQGPYGYTF.

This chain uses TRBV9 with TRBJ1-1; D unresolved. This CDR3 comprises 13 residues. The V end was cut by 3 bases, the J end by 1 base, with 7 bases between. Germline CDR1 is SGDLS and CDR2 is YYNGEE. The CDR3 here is CASSAPWNTEAFF. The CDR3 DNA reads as TGTGCCAGCAGCGCCCCGTGGAACACTGAAGCTTTCTTT.

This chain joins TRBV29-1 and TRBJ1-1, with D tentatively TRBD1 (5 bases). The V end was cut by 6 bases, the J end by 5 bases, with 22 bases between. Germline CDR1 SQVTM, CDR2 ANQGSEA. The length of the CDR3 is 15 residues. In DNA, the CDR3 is TGCAGCGTACAGGCTGGGGGGGATAGTGGGACTGAAGCTTTCTTT. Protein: CSVQAGGDSGTEAFF.

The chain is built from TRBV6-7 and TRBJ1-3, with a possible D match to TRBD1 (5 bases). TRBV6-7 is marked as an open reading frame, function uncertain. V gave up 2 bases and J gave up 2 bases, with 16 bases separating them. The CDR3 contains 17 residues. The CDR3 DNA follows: TGTGCCAGCAGTTACACCGAGGTCGGGACTACTGGAAACACCATATATTTT. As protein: CASSYTEVGTTGNTIYF.

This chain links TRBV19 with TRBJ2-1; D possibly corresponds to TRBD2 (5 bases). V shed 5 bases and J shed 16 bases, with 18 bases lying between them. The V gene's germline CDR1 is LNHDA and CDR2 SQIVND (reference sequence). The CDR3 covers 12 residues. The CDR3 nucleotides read TGTGCCAGTAGTCCTGGCGGACTGAGGCGATTCTTC. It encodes CASSPGGLRRFF.